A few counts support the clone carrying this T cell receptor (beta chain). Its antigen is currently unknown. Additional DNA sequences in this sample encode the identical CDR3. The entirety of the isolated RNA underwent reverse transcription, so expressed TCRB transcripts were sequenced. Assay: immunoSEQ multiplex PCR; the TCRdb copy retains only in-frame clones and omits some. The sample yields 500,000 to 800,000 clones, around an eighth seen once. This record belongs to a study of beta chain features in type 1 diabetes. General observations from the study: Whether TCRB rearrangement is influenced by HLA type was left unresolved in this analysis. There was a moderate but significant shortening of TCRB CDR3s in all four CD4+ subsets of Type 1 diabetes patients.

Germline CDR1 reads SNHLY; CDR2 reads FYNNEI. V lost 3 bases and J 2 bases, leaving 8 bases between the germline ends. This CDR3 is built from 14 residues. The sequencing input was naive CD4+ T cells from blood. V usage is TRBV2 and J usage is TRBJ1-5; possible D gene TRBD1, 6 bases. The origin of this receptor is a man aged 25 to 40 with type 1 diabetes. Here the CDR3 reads CASSDRGGNQPQHF. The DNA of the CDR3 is TGTGCCAGCAGTGACAGGGGAGGCAATCAGCCCCAGCATTTT.